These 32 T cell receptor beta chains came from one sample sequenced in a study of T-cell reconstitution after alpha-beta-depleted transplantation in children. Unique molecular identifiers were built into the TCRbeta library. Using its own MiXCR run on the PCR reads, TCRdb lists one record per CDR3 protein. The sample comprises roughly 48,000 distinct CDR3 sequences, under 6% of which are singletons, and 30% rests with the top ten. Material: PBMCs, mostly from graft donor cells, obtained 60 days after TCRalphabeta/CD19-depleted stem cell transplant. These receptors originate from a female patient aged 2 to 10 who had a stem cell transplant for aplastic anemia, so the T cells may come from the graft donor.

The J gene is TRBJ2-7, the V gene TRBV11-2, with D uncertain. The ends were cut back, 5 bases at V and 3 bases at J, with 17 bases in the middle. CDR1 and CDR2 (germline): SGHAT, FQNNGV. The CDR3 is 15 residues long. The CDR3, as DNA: TGTGCCAGCAGCCCTCTAGGGCTCTGGAACTACGAGCAGTACTTC. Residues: CASSPLGLWNYEQYF.

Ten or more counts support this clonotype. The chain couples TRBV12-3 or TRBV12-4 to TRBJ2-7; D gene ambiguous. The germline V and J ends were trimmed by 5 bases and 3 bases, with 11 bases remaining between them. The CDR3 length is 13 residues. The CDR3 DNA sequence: TGTGCCAGCAGTGATTATAGGGACTACGAGCAGTACTTC. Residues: CASSDYRDYEQYF.

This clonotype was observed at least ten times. The CDR3 reads CSVRTGGSAETQYF. CDR3 sequence (DNA): TGCAGTGTCAGGACAGGGGGCTCGGCAGAGACCCAGTACTTC. The chain joins TRBV20-1 to TRBJ2-5; TRBD1 matches 11 bases. The CDR3 loop spans 14 amino acids. The V segment lost 7 bases and the J segment 4 bases; nucleotides outside the gene matches: 8. The V gene's germline CDR1 is DFQATT and CDR2 SNEGSKA (reference sequence).

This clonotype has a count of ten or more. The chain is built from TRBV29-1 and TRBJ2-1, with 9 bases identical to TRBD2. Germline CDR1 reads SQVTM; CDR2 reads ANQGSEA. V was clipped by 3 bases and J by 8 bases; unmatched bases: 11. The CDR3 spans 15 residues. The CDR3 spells CSVETPSGNLDEQFF. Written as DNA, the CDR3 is TGCAGCGTTGAGACCCCTAGCGGGAATTTGGATGAGCAGTTCTTC.

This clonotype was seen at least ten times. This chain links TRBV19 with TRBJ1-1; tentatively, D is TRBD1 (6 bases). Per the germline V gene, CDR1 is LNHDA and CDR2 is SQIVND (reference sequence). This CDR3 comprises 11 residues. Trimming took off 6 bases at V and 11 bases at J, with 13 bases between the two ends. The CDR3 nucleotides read TGTGCCAGTAGCCCCGGGGGGCAGGCTTTCTTT. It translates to CASSPGGQAFF.

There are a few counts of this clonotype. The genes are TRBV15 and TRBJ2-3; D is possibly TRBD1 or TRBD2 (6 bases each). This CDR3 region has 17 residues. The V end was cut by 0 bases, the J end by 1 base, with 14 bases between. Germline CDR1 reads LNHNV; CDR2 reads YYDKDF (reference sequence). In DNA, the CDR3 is TGTGCCACCAGCAGAGAGCTTGAGGGGGGCCGCACAGATACGCAGTATTTT. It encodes CATSRELEGGRTDTQYF.

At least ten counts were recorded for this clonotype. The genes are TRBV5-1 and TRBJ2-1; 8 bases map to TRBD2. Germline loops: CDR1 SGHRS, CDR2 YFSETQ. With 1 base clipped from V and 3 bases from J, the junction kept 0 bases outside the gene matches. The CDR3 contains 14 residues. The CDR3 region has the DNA TGCGCCAGCAGCTTGCGGGGGGGCTACAATGAGCAGTTCTTC. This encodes CASSLRGGYNEQFF. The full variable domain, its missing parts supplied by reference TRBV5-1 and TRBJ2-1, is KAGVTQTPRYLIKTRGQQVTLSCSPISGHRSVSWYQQTPGQGLQFLFEYFSETQRNKGNFPGRFSGRQFSNSRSEMNVSTLELGDSALYLCASSLRGGYNEQFFGPGTRLTVL.

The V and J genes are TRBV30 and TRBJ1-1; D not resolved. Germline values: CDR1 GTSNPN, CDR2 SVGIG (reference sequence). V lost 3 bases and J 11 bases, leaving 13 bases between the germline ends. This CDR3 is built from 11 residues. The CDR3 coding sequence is TGTGCCTGGAGCGATCGTACAGTGGCTTTCTTT. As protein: CAWSDRTVAFF.

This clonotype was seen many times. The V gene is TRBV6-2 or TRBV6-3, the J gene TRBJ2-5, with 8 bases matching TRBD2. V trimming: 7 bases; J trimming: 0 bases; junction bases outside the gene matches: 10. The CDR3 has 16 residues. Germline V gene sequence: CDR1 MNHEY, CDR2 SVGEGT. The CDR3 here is CASTHPAGGYQETQYF. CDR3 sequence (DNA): TGTGCCAGCACCCACCCTGCGGGGGGTTACCAAGAGACCCAGTACTTC.

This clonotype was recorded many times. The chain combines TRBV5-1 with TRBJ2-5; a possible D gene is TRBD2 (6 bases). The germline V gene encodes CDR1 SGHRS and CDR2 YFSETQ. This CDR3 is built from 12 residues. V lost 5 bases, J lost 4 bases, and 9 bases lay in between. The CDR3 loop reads CASRKEGETQYF. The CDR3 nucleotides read TGCGCCAGCAGGAAGGAGGGAGAGACCCAGTACTTC.

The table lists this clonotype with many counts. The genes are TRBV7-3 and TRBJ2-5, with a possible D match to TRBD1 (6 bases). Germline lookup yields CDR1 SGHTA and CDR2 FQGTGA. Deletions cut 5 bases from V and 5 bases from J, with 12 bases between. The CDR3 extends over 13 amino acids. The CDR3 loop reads CASSPDSGETQYF. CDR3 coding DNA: TGTGCCAGCAGCCCGGACAGTGGGGAGACCCAGTACTTC.

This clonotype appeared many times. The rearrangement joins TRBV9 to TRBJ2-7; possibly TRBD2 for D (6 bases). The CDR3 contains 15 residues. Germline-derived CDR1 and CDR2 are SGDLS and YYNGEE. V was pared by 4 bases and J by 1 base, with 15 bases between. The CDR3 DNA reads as TGTGCCAGCAGCCCGACTTCTAGCGTTTCCTACGAGCAGTACTTC. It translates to CASSPTSSVSYEQYF.

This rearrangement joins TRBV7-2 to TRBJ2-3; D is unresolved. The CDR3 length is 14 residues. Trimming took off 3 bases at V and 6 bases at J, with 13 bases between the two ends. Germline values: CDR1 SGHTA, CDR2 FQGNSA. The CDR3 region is CASSLRPPRDTQYF. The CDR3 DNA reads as TGTGCCAGCAGCTTGCGCCCTCCACGGGATACGCAGTATTTT.

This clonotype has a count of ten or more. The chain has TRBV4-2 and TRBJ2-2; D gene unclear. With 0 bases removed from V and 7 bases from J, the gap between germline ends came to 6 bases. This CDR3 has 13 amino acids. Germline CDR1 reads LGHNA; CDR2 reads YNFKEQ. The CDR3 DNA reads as TGTGCCAGCAGCCAAGAGAGCAGCGGGGAGCTGTTTTTT. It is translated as CASSQESSGELFF.

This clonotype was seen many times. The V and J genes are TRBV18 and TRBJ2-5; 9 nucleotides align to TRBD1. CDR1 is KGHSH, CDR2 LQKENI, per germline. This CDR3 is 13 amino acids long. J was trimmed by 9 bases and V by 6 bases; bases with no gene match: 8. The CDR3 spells CASSTDRGAAQYF. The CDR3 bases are TGTGCCAGCTCTACGGACAGGGGTGCGGCCCAGTACTTC.

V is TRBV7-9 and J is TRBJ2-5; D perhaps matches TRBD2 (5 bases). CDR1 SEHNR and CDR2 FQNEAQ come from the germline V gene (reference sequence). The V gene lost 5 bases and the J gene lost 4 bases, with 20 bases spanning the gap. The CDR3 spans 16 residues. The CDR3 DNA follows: TGTGCCAGCAGCCGTCGGGATTACTCGACCATAGAGACCCAGTACTTC. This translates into CASSRRDYSTIETQYF.

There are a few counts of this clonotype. CDR3 DNA: TGTGCCAGCAGCTTAGCGGGGAGGGGAGAGTACGTC. This gives the protein CASSLAGRGEYV. This sequence joins TRBV7-9 and TRBJ2-7; TRBD2 agrees at 7 bases. Per germline, CDR1 SEHNR and CDR2 FQNEAQ (reference sequence). The CDR3 covers 12 residues. Trimming at V came to 0 bases and at J to 11 bases, leaving 4 bases not matched to a gene.

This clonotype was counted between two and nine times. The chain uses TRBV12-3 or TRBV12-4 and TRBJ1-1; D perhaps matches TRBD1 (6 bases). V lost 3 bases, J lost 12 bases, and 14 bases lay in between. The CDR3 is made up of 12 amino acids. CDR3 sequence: CASSFWGRLPFF. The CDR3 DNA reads TGTGCCAGCAGTTTTTGGGGGCGCCTACCTTTCTTT.

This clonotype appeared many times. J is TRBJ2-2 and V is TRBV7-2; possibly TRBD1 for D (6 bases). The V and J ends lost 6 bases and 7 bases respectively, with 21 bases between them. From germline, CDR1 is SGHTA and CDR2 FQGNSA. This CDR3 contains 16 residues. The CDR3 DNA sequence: TGTGCCAGCAGGCCCCCCAGTGTTAGGGGGAACGGGGAGCTGTTTTTT. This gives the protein CASRPPSVRGNGELFF.

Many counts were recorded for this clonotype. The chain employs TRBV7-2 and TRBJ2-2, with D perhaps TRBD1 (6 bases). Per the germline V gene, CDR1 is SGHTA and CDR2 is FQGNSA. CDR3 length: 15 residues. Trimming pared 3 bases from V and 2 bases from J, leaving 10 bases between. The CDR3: CASSLLQGNTGELFF. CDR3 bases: TGTGCCAGCAGCTTGTTACAGGGAAACACCGGGGAGCTGTTTTTT.

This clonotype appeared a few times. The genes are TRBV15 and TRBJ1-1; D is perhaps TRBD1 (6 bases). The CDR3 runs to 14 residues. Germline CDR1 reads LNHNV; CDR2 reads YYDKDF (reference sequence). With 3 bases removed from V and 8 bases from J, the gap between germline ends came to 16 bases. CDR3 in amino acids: CATSRGGGPVEAFF. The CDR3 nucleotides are TGTGCCACCAGCAGGGGAGGGGGGCCAGTCGAAGCTTTCTTT.

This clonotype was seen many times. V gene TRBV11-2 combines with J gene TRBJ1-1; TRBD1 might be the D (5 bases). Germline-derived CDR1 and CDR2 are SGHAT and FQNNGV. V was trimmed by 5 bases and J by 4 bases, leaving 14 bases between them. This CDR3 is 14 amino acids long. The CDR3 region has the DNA TGTGCCAGCAGCCCAGACGGGGCCGGCACTGAAGCTTTCTTT. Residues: CASSPDGAGTEAFF.

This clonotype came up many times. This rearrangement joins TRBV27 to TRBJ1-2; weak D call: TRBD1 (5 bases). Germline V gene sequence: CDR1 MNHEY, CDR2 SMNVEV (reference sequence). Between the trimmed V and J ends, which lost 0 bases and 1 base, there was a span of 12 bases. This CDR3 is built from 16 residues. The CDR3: CASSLSARALNYGYTF. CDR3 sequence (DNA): TGTGCCAGCAGTTTATCTGCCAGGGCACTTAACTATGGCTACACCTTC.

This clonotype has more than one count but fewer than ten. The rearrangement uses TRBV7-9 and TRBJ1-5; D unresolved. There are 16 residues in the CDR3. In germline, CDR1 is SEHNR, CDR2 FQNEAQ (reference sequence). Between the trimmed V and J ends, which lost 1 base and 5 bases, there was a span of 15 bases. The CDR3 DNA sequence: TGTGCCAGCAGCTTAGTGGTCTTGGGCGGCGATCAGCCCCAGCATTTT. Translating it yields CASSLVVLGGDQPQHF.

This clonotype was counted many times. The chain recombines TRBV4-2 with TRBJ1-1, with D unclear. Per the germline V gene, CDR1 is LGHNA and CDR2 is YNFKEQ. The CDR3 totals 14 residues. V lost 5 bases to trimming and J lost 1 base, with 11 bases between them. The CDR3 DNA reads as TGTGCCAGCAGCGTGGGAGGGTCGAACACTGAAGCTTTCTTT. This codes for CASSVGGSNTEAFF.

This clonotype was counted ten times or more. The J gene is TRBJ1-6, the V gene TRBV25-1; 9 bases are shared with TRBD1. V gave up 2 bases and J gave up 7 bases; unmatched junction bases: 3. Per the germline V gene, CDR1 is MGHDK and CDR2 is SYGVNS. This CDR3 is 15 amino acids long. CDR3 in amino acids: CASSEGTGRNSPLHF. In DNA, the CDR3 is TGTGCCAGCAGTGAAGGGACAGGGAGGAATTCACCCCTCCACTTT.

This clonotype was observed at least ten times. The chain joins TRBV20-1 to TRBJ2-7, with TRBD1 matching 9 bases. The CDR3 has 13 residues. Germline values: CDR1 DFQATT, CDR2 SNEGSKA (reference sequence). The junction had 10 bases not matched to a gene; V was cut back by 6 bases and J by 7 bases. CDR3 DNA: TGCAGTGCCCCTGGACAGGGGATTAGGGAGCAGTACTTC. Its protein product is CSAPGQGIREQYF.

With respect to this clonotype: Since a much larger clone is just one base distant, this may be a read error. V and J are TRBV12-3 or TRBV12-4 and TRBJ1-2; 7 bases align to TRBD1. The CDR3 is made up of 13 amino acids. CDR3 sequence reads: CASSHRDSSGYPF. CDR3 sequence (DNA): TGTGCCAGCAGTCATAGGGACAGTTCTGGCTACCCCTTC.

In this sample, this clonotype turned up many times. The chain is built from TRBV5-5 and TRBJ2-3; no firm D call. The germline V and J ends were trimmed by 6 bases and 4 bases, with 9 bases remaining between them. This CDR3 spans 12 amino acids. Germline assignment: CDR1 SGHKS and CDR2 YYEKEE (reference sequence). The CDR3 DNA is TGTGCCAGCACCCTACCCGCAGATACGCAGTATTTT. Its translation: CASTLPADTQYF. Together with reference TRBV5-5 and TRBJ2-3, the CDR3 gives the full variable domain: DAGVTQSPTHLIKTRGQQVTLRCSPISGHKSVSWYQQVLGQGPQFIFQYYEKEERGRGNFPDRFSARQFPNYSSELNVNALLLGDSALYLCASTLPADTQYFGPGTRLTVL.

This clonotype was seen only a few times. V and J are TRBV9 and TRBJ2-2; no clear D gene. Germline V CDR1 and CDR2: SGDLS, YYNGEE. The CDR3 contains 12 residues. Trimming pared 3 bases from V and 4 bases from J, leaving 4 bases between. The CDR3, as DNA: TGTGCCAGCAGCGGGGGCACCGGGGAGCTGTTTTTT. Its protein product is CASSGGTGELFF.

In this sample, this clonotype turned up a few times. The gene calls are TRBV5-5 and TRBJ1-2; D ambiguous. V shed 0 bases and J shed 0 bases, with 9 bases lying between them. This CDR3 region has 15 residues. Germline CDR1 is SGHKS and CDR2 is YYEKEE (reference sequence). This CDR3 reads CASSLGRAANYGYTF. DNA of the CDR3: TGTGCCAGCAGCTTGGGGCGCGCCGCTAACTATGGCTACACCTTC.

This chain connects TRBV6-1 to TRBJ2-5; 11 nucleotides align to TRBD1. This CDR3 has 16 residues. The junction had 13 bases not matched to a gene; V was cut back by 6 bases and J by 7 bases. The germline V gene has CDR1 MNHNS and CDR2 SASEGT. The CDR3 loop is CASSERLGTGGGTQYF. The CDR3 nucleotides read TGTGCCAGCAGCGAACGCCTCGGGACAGGGGGTGGGACCCAGTACTTC.